These 12 T cell receptor beta chains came from one sample sequenced in a study of patients and donors after allogeneic stem cell transplantation. MiXCR, applied by TCRdb to the RT-PCR reads, yields one record per CDR3 protein. The table has approximately 200,000 distinct CDR3 sequences, around 41% seen once. Sequencing was performed on blood, either unsorted or a sorted T cell fraction (not recorded which). The receptors stem from a human donor who was either an allogeneic HSCT recipient or a stem cell or donor lymphocyte infusion donor (not recorded which). It is not recorded whose cells these are; they may come from a transplant donor.

The chain is built from TRBV3-1 and TRBJ1-5; the match to TRBD1 covers 11 bases. The CDR3 contains 16 residues. Germline V gene data show CDR1 as LGHDT and CDR2 as YNNKEL (reference sequence). V dropped 3 bases and J dropped 5; count of bases not matched to a gene: 6. The chain's CDR3 is CASSHAGTGGHQPQHF. CDR3 nucleotides: TGTGCCAGCAGCCATGCCGGGACAGGGGGACATCAGCCCCAGCATTTT.

V gene TRBV4-3 combines with J gene TRBJ1-1, with D maybe TRBD1 (5 bases). The CDR3 sequence is 15 residues long. The V and J ends lost 4 bases and 2 bases respectively, with 14 bases between them. Germline CDR1 LGHNA, CDR2 YSLEER. Here the CDR3 reads CASSPYLGHNTEAFF. The CDR3 DNA is TGCGCCAGCAGCCCGTACCTGGGGCACAACACTGAAGCTTTCTTT.

In this sample, this clonotype turned up a few times. This chain connects TRBV12-3 or TRBV12-4 to TRBJ1-1, with 8 bases lining up with TRBD1. CDR3 size: 14 residues. Losses at the gene ends were 3 bases for V and 5 bases for J; bases not matched to a gene: 5. The DNA of the CDR3 is TGTGCCAGCAGTTTCGGACAGGGAGTTACTGAAGCTTTCTTT. Translated, it gives CASSFGQGVTEAFF.

The chain links TRBV28 to TRBJ1-1; no firm D call. Germline CDR1 and CDR2: MDHEN and SYDVKM. Trimming pared 6 bases from V and 3 bases from J, leaving 8 bases between. The CDR3 contains 12 residues. For the CDR3, the DNA is TGTGCCAGCAGGTTACCCGACACTGAAGCTTTCTTT. Translated, it gives CASRLPDTEAFF.

A few counts support this clonotype. V gene TRBV12-3 or TRBV12-4 combines with J gene TRBJ1-4; 9 bases are a match to TRBD1. V gave up 6 bases and J gave up 15 bases; unmatched junction bases: 5. The CDR3 contains 11 residues. As DNA, the CDR3 is TGTGCCAGCAGCCTGGGACAGGGTATGTTTTTT. Its translation: CASSLGQGMFF.

J is TRBJ2-2 and V is TRBV7-8, with D uncertain. The CDR3 totals 13 residues. Germline V gene lookup returns CDR1 SGHVS and CDR2 FQNEAQ. V lost 5 bases, J lost 6 bases, and 10 bases lay in between. The CDR3 loop is CASSPGTAGELFF. CDR3 sequence (DNA): TGTGCCAGCAGCCCCGGTACCGCCGGGGAGCTGTTTTTT. The full variable domain, completed using reference TRBV7-8 and TRBJ2-2, is GAGVSQSPRYKVAKRGQDVALRCDPISGHVSLFWYQQALGQGPEFLTYFQNEAQLDKSGLPSDRFFAERPEGSVSTLKIQRTQQEDSAVYLCASSPGTAGELFFGEGSRLTVL.

This clonotype has more than one count but fewer than ten. This chain uses TRBV12-3 or TRBV12-4 with TRBJ2-7; D may be TRBD1 (7 bases). V lost 2 bases and J lost 3, with 11 bases in between. The CDR3 is made up of 14 amino acids. DNA of the CDR3: TGTGCCAGCAGTTTAAGGCGGGACAGCTACGAGCAGTACTTC. Its translation: CASSLRRDSYEQYF.

V is TRBV24-1 and J is TRBJ2-5; weak D call: TRBD2 (6 bases). CDR1 is KGHDR, CDR2 SFDVKD, per germline. The CDR3 has 12 residues. Trimming shortened V by 10 bases and J by 0 bases, and 8 bases separated the two germline ends. CDR3: CATGDYQETQYF. The CDR3 nucleotides read TGTGCCACAGGGGACTACCAAGAGACCCAGTACTTC.

DNA of the CDR3: TGTGCCAGCAGTTACAGACTAGCGGGGGCCTCCTACGAGCAGTACTTC. This translates into CASSYRLAGASYEQYF. The chain combines TRBV6-5 with TRBJ2-7, with 12 positions matching TRBD2. The V and J ends lost 2 bases and 0 bases, in that order; junction bases with no gene match: 2. CDR1 and CDR2 (germline): MNHEY, SVGAGI. The CDR3 sequence is 16 residues long.

This rearrangement joins TRBV28 to TRBJ1-1; D is ambiguous. Germline-derived CDR1 and CDR2 are MDHEN and SYDVKM. The ends were cut back, 3 bases at V and 3 bases at J, with 11 bases in the middle. The CDR3 runs to 14 residues. CDR3 bases: TGTGCCAGCAGTTTTGCGACGGACTACACTGAAGCTTTCTTT. Translated, it gives CASSFATDYTEAFF.

J is TRBJ2-2 and V is TRBV30; TRBD2 might be the D (6 bases). This CDR3 is 14 amino acids long. The germline gives CDR1 GTSNPN, CDR2 SVGIG (reference sequence). Trimming shortened V by 0 bases and J by 4 bases, and 9 bases separated the two germline ends. The CDR3 nucleotides are TGTGCCTGGAGTGTACTAGCAGGCACCGGGGAGCTGTTTTTT. It yields the protein CAWSVLAGTGELFF.

The chain couples TRBV12-3 or TRBV12-4 to TRBJ2-3; 7 bases fit TRBD2. J was trimmed by 2 bases and V by 6 bases; bases with no gene match: 2. This CDR3 region has 13 residues. The CDR3 DNA is TGTGCCAGCAGCCTAGCGGACACAGATACGCAGTATTTT. Translated, it gives CASSLADTDTQYF.